The sequence of this T cell receptor beta chain was determined in a study of blood T cell dynamics during melanoma immunotherapy. In the study overall: Patients with metastatic melanoma got pembrolizumab or nivolumab-ipilimumab as first-line care.

Some clones are missing from TCRdb's copy, which holds only in-frame ones; the method was immunoSEQ multiplex PCR. There are some 13,000 clones in the sample; more than 70% occur only once, and around 4.4% lies in the top ten. Indicated time point: pre-treatment baseline. Sampling occurred pretreatment (T0) and at week 3 (W3), after cycle one of checkpoint blockade. CDR1 SEHNR and CDR2 FQNEAQ come from the germline V gene (reference sequence). This CDR3 comprises 14 residues. V shed 4 bases and J shed 0 bases, with 4 bases lying between them. Concerning this clone itself: Its antigen is unknown.

Overall study results and limits: Disease-control patients' PBMC repertoires became either more clonal or more diverse at W3.

The sample was blood, taken from a patient treated with checkpoint blockade. V and J are TRBV7-9 and TRBJ1-6; D call uncertain. The sequence came from a human donor with melanoma. The CDR3 protein is CASSWSSYNSPLHF. Written as DNA, the CDR3 is TGTGCCAGCAGCTGGAGCTCCTATAATTCACCCCTCCACTTT. Filled out from reference TRBV7-9 and TRBJ1-6, the complete variable domain reads DTGVSQNPRHKITKRGQNVTFRCDPISEHNRLYWYRQTLGQGPEFLTYFQNEAQLEKSRLLSDRFSAERPKGSFSTLEIQRTEQGDSAMYLCASSWSSYNSPLHFGNGTRLTVT.